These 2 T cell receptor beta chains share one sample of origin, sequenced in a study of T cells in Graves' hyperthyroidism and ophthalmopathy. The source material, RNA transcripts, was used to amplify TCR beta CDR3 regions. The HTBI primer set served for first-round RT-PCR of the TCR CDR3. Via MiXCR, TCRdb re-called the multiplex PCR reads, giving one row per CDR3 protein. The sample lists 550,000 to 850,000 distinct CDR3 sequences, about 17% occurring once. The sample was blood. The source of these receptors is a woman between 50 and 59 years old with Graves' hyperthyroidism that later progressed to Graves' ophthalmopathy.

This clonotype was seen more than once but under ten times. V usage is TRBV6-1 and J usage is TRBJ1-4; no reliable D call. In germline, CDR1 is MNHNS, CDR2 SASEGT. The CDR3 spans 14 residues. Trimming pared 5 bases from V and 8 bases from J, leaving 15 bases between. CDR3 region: CASSITRIKEKLFF. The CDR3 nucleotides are TGTGCCAGCAGTATTACGAGAATAAAGGAAAAACTGTTTTTT.

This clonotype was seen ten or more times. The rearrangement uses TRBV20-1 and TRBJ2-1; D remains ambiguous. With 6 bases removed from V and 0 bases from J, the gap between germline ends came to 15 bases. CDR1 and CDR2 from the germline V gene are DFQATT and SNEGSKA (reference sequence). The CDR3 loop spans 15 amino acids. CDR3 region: CSATSWVSSYNEQFF. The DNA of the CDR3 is TGCAGTGCAACGTCTTGGGTCAGCTCCTACAATGAGCAGTTCTTC.